This T cell receptor (beta chain) was recorded in a study of T cell changes during pregnancy in multiple sclerosis. Produced via immunoSEQ multiplex PCR; TCRdb's table is partial and in-frame only. The top ten hold around 9.5% of the sample, which has under 85,000 clones, approximately 87% seen once. Trimming cost V 0 bases and J 7 bases, with 12 bases left between them. Germline CDR1 LGHNA, CDR2 YSLEER. The CDR3 runs to 15 residues. The sample was peripheral blood, taken after pregnancy. This TCR derives from a female donor in good health, enrolled as a control in a pregnancy study. The rearrangement joins TRBV4-3 to TRBJ1-4, with D maybe TRBD1 (6 bases). The CDR3 DNA reads as TGCGCCAGCAGCCAAGATTCGGGGGGCGGTGAAAAACTGTTTTTT. Its translation is CASSQDSGGGEKLFF.